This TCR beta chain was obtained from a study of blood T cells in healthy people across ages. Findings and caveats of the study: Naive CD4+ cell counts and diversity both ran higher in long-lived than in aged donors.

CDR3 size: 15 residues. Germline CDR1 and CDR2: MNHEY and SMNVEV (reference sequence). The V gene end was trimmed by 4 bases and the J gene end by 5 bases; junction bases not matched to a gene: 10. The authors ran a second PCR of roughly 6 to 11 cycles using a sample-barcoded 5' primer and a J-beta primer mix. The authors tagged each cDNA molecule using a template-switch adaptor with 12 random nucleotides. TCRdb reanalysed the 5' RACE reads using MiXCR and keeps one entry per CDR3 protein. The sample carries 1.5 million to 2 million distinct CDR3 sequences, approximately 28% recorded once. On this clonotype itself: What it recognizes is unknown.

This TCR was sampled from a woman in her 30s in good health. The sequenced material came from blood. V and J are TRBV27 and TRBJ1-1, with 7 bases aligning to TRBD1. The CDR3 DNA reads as TGTGCCAGCAGTTCTCCGGAGGGGGCGTGGACTGAAGCTTTCTTT. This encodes CASSSPEGAWTEAFF.